The next 24 T cell receptor beta chains were all read from a single sample in a study of T cells in Graves' hyperthyroidism and ophthalmopathy. What was amplified from RNA transcripts were TCR beta CDR3 regions. In the first-round RT-PCR of the TCR CDR3, the HTBI primer set was used. Each CDR3 protein is one row after TCRdb ran MiXCR on the multiplex PCR reads. The repertoire holds 650,000 to 750,000 distinct CDR3 sequences, with 14% as singletons. Input material: blood. These receptor sequences come from a woman in her late teens or twenties with Graves' hyperthyroidism.

This chain connects TRBV7-9 to TRBJ2-7; TRBD2 aligns across 13 bases. The J segment lost 6 bases and the V segment lost 6 bases, leaving 8 bases of the junction unmatched. This CDR3 spans 15 amino acids. CDR1 is SEHNR, CDR2 FQNEAQ, per germline (reference sequence). The CDR3 DNA sequence: TGTGCCAGCAGTCGGACTAGCGGGAGATCGGGCGAGCAGTACTTC. Protein: CASSRTSGRSGEQYF.

J is TRBJ2-5 and V is TRBV6-2 or TRBV6-3, with D possibly matching TRBD1 (5 bases). Germline V CDR1 and CDR2: MNHEY, SVGEGT. With 10 bases removed from V and 2 bases from J, the gap between germline ends came to 17 bases. The CDR3 covers 14 residues. The CDR3 DNA is TGTGCCACCAGGGTCTTGATGGGTCAAGAGACCCAGTACTTC. Its protein product is CATRVLMGQETQYF.

The chain uses TRBV10-3 and TRBJ1-2; TRBD1 matches at 10 bases. The junction had 18 bases not matched to a gene; V was cut back by 10 bases and J by 4 bases. CDR3 length: 17 amino acids. The V gene's germline CDR1 is ENHRY and CDR2 SYGVKD. CDR3 in amino acids: CATRGPGQGLPGYGYTF. CDR3 bases: TGTGCCACCAGAGGCCCGGGACAGGGGCTACCGGGCTATGGCTACACCTTC.

This clonotype was picked up many times. J is TRBJ1-1 and V is TRBV11-2; tentative D call: TRBD1 (5 bases). The CDR3 spans 15 residues. V dropped 6 bases and J dropped 10 bases, with 24 bases sitting between them. The germline gives CDR1 SGHAT, CDR2 FQNNGV. DNA for the CDR3: TGTGCCAGCAGGGGGGACGGGAGGGCCTACCGTGGAGCTTTCTTT. Translation: CASRGDGRAYRGAFF.

In its sample, this clonotype was seen a few times. The chain combines TRBV6-5 with TRBJ2-7; D might be TRBD1 (5 bases). CDR3 length: 15 amino acids. V was pared by 0 bases and J by 5 bases, with 14 bases between. From germline, CDR1 is MNHEY and CDR2 SVGAGI. The CDR3 loop is CASSYSGRASHEQYF. DNA of the CDR3: TGTGCCAGCAGTTACTCCGGCAGGGCGAGCCACGAGCAGTACTTC.

This clonotype came up a few times. V is TRBV25-1 and J is TRBJ2-1; 9 bases are shared with TRBD1. Unmatched junction bases numbered 9, after V lost 6 bases and J lost 3 bases. This CDR3 is 16 amino acids long. Per germline, CDR1 MGHDK and CDR2 SYGVNS. CDR3 DNA sequence: TGTGCCAGCAGGGCAACAGGGGGCGACTACTACAATGAGCAGTTCTTC. Translated: CASRATGGDYYNEQFF.

This sequence joins TRBV6-5 and TRBJ2-7; TRBD1 matches at 7 bases. The germline gives CDR1 MNHEY, CDR2 SVGAGI. CDR3 length: 15 amino acids. Trimming took 2 bases from V and 4 from J; bases not matched to a gene: 8. CDR3 sequence (DNA): TGTGCCAGCAGTTACCCTGGACAGGCCCGATACGAGCAGTACTTC. Protein product: CASSYPGQARYEQYF.

This clonotype has at least ten counts. This chain connects TRBV7-3 to TRBJ2-1; TRBD2 agrees at 8 bases. V shed 2 bases, J shed 8 bases, and the junction held 11 bases outside the gene matches. The CDR3 runs to 16 residues. The V gene's germline CDR1 is SGHTA and CDR2 FQGTGA. As DNA, the CDR3 is TGTGCCAGCAGCTTAGACGGGACTAGGGTCACGGATGAGCAGTTCTTC. This sequence encodes CASSLDGTRVTDEQFF.

This clonotype was counted between two and nine times. The chain recombines TRBV7-8 with TRBJ2-1; D assignment may be TRBD1 or TRBD2 (5 bases each). The CDR3 consists of 18 residues. Trimming removed 1 base from V and 5 bases from J, with 21 bases in between. Germline lookup yields CDR1 SGHVS and CDR2 FQNEAQ. CDR3 coding DNA: TGTGCCAGCAGCTTAGGGGACCCGAGGGGTGGACTCGACAATGAGCAGTTCTTC. Translated: CASSLGDPRGGLDNEQFF.

This clonotype was seen a handful of times. The chain employs TRBV20-1 and TRBJ2-3, with D maybe TRBD2 (6 bases). In germline, CDR1 is DFQATT, CDR2 SNEGSKA (reference sequence). The CDR3 totals 15 residues. V lost 0 bases and J 2 bases, leaving 12 bases between the germline ends. CDR3 coding DNA: TGCAGTGCTAGAGATCTGGGACTGTACACAGATACGCAGTATTTT. Its protein is CSARDLGLYTDTQYF.

V and J are TRBV4-3 and TRBJ2-1, with 8 nucleotides matching TRBD2. Germline trimming cut 4 bases from V and 8 bases from J; bases unmatched to any gene: 10. This CDR3 is 15 amino acids long. Germline-derived CDR1 and CDR2 are LGHNA and YSLEER. CDR3 region: CASSLASGYGDEQFF. The CDR3 bases are TGCGCCAGCAGCCTGGCTAGCGGGTACGGGGATGAGCAGTTCTTC.

At least ten counts were recorded for this clonotype. The chain combines TRBV28 with TRBJ2-7; a weak D match, TRBD2 (5 bases). CDR3 length equals 12 residues. CDR1 is MDHEN, CDR2 SYDVKM, per germline. Trimming took 7 bases from V and 7 from J, leaving 14 bases between them. The CDR3 nucleotides are TGTGCCAGCACTGGTAGGAGGTGGGAGCAGTACTTC. Its translation is CASTGRRWEQYF.

In its sample, this clonotype was seen a few times. The chain is built from TRBV27 and TRBJ1-4; a weak D match, TRBD1 (5 bases). The V end was cut by 5 bases, the J end by 6 bases, with 10 bases between. The germline V gene encodes CDR1 MNHEY and CDR2 SMNVEV (reference sequence). The CDR3 spans 13 residues. The CDR3 spells CASSAGRDEKLFF. CDR3 nucleotide sequence: TGTGCCAGCAGTGCAGGGAGAGATGAAAAACTGTTTTTT. The full variable domain, rest sourced from reference TRBV27 and TRBJ1-4, is EAQVTQNPRYLITVTGKKLTVTCSQNMNHEYMSWYRQDPGLGLRQIYYSMNVEVTDKGDVPEGYKVSRKEKRNFPLILESPSPNQTSLYFCASSAGRDEKLFFGSGTQLSVL.

This clonotype occurred many times. The V call is TRBV18, the J call TRBJ1-1; 7 bases align to TRBD1. Looked up from germline, CDR1 is KGHSH and CDR2 is LQKENI. The CDR3 consists of 16 residues. The junction had 8 bases not matched to a gene; V was cut back by 3 bases and J by 1 base. This CDR3 reads CASSPVGTAANTEAFF. The CDR3 DNA is TGTGCCAGCTCACCCGTGGGGACAGCCGCGAACACTGAAGCTTTCTTT.

There are many counts of this clonotype. The chain carries TRBV10-3 and TRBJ2-5; D gene unclear. V was pared by 2 bases and J by 5 bases, with 3 bases between. Germline CDR1 is ENHRY and CDR2 is SYGVKD. This CDR3 comprises 11 residues. The CDR3 region has the DNA TGTGCCATCAGTGAGGGTGAGACCCAGTACTTC. Translating it yields CAISEGETQYF.

This clonotype has a count of ten or more. This chain connects TRBV5-1 to TRBJ1-4; the D gene is possibly TRBD1 (5 bases). The V and J ends lost 0 bases and 5 bases respectively, with 14 bases between them. CDR3 length: 16 amino acids. Germline V lookup: CDR1 SGHRS, CDR2 YFSETQ. The CDR3 spells CASSLVPTGPNEKLFF. DNA for the CDR3: TGCGCCAGCAGCTTGGTTCCCACAGGCCCGAATGAAAAACTGTTTTTT.

This clonotype was detected many times. This chain links TRBV30 with TRBJ2-2, with 8 bases aligning to TRBD2. CDR3 length equals 16 residues. The germline V gene encodes CDR1 GTSNPN and CDR2 SVGIG (reference sequence). V trimming: 5 bases; J trimming: 1 base; junction bases outside the gene matches: 9. Here the CDR3 reads CAWHKPGLGNTGELFF. DNA of the CDR3: TGTGCCTGGCACAAACCGGGACTAGGGAACACCGGGGAGCTGTTTTTT.

The genes are TRBV4-1 and TRBJ1-4; possibly TRBD1 for D (6 bases). Germline V CDR1 and CDR2: MGHRA, YSYEKL. The CDR3 spans 15 residues. Between the trimmed V and J ends, which lost 2 bases and 3 bases, there was a span of 10 bases. CDR3 nucleotides: TGCGCCAGCAGCCAAACAGGGTTAGCTAATGAAAAACTGTTTTTT. Protein sequence: CASSQTGLANEKLFF.

This clonotype was counted at least ten times. The rearrangement joins TRBV7-8 to TRBJ1-5; D call uncertain. CDR3 length: 14 amino acids. V shed 1 base and J shed 4 bases, with 8 bases lying between them. Germline CDR1 is SGHVS and CDR2 is FQNEAQ. As DNA, the CDR3 is TGTGCCAGCAGCTTAGGGACGTTAAATCAGCCCCAGCATTTT. Amino acids: CASSLGTLNQPQHF.

The CDR3 DNA is TGTGCCAGCAGCTTAAGAGGGACTAGGCGTTCCGAGCAGTACTTC. Translation: CASSLRGTRRSEQYF. The gene calls are TRBV3-1 and TRBJ2-7, with 8 bases fitting TRBD2. The CDR3 totals 15 residues. Per the germline V gene, CDR1 is LGHDT and CDR2 is YNNKEL (reference sequence). Unmatched junction bases numbered 12, after V lost 5 bases and J lost 6 bases.

The V and J genes are TRBV14 and TRBJ1-1, with 12 bases matching TRBD1. The CDR3 has 16 residues. CDR1 and CDR2 from the germline V gene are SGHDN and FVKESK. After removal of 5 bases from V and 4 bases from J, the junction contained 8 bases not matched to a gene. The CDR3 here is CASSARLGQGATEAFF. The CDR3 bases are TGTGCCAGCAGCGCCCGCCTGGGACAGGGGGCCACTGAAGCTTTCTTT.

This clonotype was seen more than once but under ten times. V and J are TRBV12-3 or TRBV12-4 and TRBJ2-1, with D maybe TRBD2 (5 bases). With 1 base removed from V and 7 bases from J, the gap between germline ends came to 14 bases. This CDR3 spans 15 amino acids. The DNA for the CDR3 is TGTGCCAGCAGTTTAGGGGAGATGGAGAGAAATGAGCAGTTCTTC. It specifies CASSLGEMERNEQFF.

The chain employs TRBV7-8 and TRBJ2-7; the match to TRBD2 covers 7 bases. With V trimmed by 1 base and J by 1 base, 4 bases remained unmatched. CDR1 SGHVS and CDR2 FQNEAQ come from the germline V gene. This CDR3 is 15 amino acids long. The CDR3 DNA sequence: TGTGCCAGCAGCTTAGTATTAGCGGGTTCCTACGAGCAGTACTTC. Translating it yields CASSLVLAGSYEQYF.

The chain is built from TRBV12-3 or TRBV12-4 and TRBJ1-5; no reliable D call. The V and J ends lost 3 bases and 7 bases respectively, with 7 bases between them. The CDR3 sequence is 12 residues long. In DNA form, the CDR3 reads TGTGCCAGCAGTTTTAGTTGGCAGCCCCAGCATTTT. As protein: CASSFSWQPQHF.